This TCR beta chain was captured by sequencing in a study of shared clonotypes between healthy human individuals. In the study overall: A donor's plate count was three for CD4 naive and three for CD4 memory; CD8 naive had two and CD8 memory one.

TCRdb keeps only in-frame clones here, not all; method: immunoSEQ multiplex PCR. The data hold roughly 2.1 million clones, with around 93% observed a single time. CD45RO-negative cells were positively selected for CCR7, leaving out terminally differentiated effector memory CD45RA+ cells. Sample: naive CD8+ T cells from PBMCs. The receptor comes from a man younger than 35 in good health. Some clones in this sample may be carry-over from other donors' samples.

CDR3 sequence: CASSSWGAAGKETQYF. As DNA, the CDR3 is TGTGCCAGCAGCTCCTGGGGGGCGGCCGGGAAAGAGACCCAGTACTTC. The chain combines TRBV7-9 with TRBJ2-5; either TRBD1 or TRBD2 may supply D (6 bases each). Germline V gives CDR1 SEHNR, CDR2 FQNEAQ (reference sequence). The length of the CDR3 is 16 residues. Trimming pared 4 bases from V and 3 bases from J, leaving 18 bases between.